One and the same sample provided the 28 T cell receptor beta chains below, sequenced in a study of cytomegalovirus exposure and HLA in healthy donors. PCR involved 60 Vbeta and 13 Jbeta primers. Profiling relied on immunoSEQ multiplex PCR, and the TCRdb table lists in-frame clones only, not all of them. The data show 130,000 to 150,000 clones, with around 75% seen just once and roughly 2% held by the top ten. Material for sequencing was PBMCs. These receptors were obtained from a woman between 40 and 55 years old in good health and CMV-seronegative.

The gene calls are TRBV5-1 and TRBJ2-7, with D maybe TRBD1 (6 bases). This CDR3 comprises 16 residues. Trimming shortened V by 0 bases and J by 1 base, and 14 bases separated the two germline ends. Germline assignment: CDR1 SGHRS and CDR2 YFSETQ. The CDR3 loop is CASSLGAGVGSYEQYF. CDR3 DNA: TGCGCCAGCAGCTTGGGAGCAGGGGTGGGGTCCTACGAGCAGTACTTC. Drawing the rest from reference TRBV5-1 and TRBJ2-7, the complete variable domain is KAGVTQTPRYLIKTRGQQVTLSCSPISGHRSVSWYQQTPGQGLQFLFEYFSETQRNKGNFPGRFSGRQFSNSRSEMNVSTLELGDSALYLCASSLGAGVGSYEQYFGPGTRLTVT.

V gene TRBV7-8 combines with J gene TRBJ2-3; 10 bases match TRBD2. The CDR3 contains 17 residues. The trim removed 4 bases at V and 2 bases at J, leaving 9 bases unmatched. Germline values: CDR1 SGHVS, CDR2 FQNEAQ. CDR3 nucleotide sequence: TGTGCCAGCAGCTCCCTTAGCGGGGGGCCCTTCACAGATACGCAGTATTTT. Translation gives CASSSLSGGPFTDTQYF.

This clone has just a few counts. J is TRBJ1-2 and V is TRBV14; unclear D gene. The germline V gene encodes CDR1 SGHDN and CDR2 FVKESK. V was clipped by 3 bases and J by 4 bases, with 9 bases between them. This CDR3 comprises 13 residues. For the CDR3, the DNA is TGTGCCAGCAGCCAGCGGCGAGTCTATGGCTACACCTTC. Amino acid sequence: CASSQRRVYGYTF. Full variable domain (missing parts from reference TRBV14 and TRBJ1-2): EAGVTQFPSHSVIEKGQTVTLRCDPISGHDNLYWYRRVMGKEIKFLLHFVKESKQDESGMPNNRFLAERTGGTYSTLKVQPAELEDSGVYFCASSQRRVYGYTFGSGTRLTVV.

The chain combines TRBV28 with TRBJ2-7; D is undetermined. The CDR3 spans 11 residues. V was shortened by 6 bases and J by 2 bases, with 5 bases between the two germline ends. The germline V gene has CDR1 MDHEN and CDR2 SYDVKM. The CDR3 sequence: CASSLTYEQYF. The CDR3 region has the DNA TGTGCCAGCAGCCTAACCTACGAGCAGTACTTC.

This clone was picked up a small number of times. The rearrangement links TRBV6-4 to TRBJ1-1; D is unclear. The CDR3 consists of 14 residues. V gave up 4 bases and J gave up 2 bases, with 11 bases separating them. Germline CDR1 and CDR2: MRHNA and SNTAGT. The CDR3 protein is CASSVTDENTEAFF. The DNA for the CDR3 is TGTGCCAGCAGTGTTACAGACGAAAACACTGAAGCTTTCTTT.

The chain is built from TRBV7-9 and TRBJ2-7, with TRBD1 matching 9 bases. CDR3 size: 15 residues. Unmatched junction bases numbered 5, after V lost 5 bases and J lost 0 bases. Germline CDR1 and CDR2: SEHNR and FQNEAQ (reference sequence). CDR3 loop: CASSLGQGLSYEQYF. The DNA for the CDR3 is TGTGCCAGCAGCCTGGGACAGGGACTCTCCTACGAGCAGTACTTC.

V usage is TRBV21-1 and J usage is TRBJ1-1; whether TRBD1, the table's D call, matches the DNA was not checked. TRBV21-1 is given as a pseudogene. This CDR3 contains 14 residues. The CDR3 loop is CASIQGPWNTEAFF. CDR3 DNA: TGTGCCAGCATTCAGGGCCCCTGGAACACTGAAGCTTTCTTT.

The CDR3 coding sequence is TGTGCCAGCAGTGAATACAGGTATGAGCAGTTCTTC. This codes for CASSEYRYEQFF. The J gene is TRBJ2-1, the V gene TRBV25-1; D ambiguous. With 0 bases removed from V and 8 bases from J, the gap between germline ends came to 5 bases. This CDR3 comprises 12 residues. Germline V gene data show CDR1 as MGHDK and CDR2 as SYGVNS.

A note on this clone: The identical CDR3 is also encoded by other nucleotide sequences in the sample. The chain uses TRBV7-9 and TRBJ1-5, with 7 bases aligning to TRBD1. The V gene end was trimmed by 6 bases and the J gene end by 3 bases; junction bases not matched to a gene: 8. The length of the CDR3 is 15 residues. Germline V gene lookup returns CDR1 SEHNR and CDR2 FQNEAQ (reference sequence). The CDR3 region is CASRSGDSPNQPQHF. The CDR3 DNA is TGTGCCAGCAGATCGGGGGACAGTCCCAATCAGCCCCAGCATTTT. The full variable domain, with the rest looked up from reference TRBV7-9 and TRBJ1-5, is DTGVSQNPRHKITKRGQNVTFRCDPISEHNRLYWYRQTLGQGPEFLTYFQNEAQLEKSRLLSDRFSAERPKGSFSTLEIQRTEQGDSAMYLCASRSGDSPNQPQHFGDGTRLSIL.

The gene calls are TRBV19 and TRBJ1-6; 9 bases are a match to TRBD1. With 7 bases clipped from V and 11 bases from J, the junction kept 24 bases outside the gene matches. The germline gives CDR1 LNHDA, CDR2 SQIVND (reference sequence). The CDR3 is 19 amino acids. The CDR3 region has the DNA TGTGCCAGTACCTCTAACTACAGGGGGCGCGAATTGTGGGAGCCACCCCTCCACTTT. Translated, it gives CASTSNYRGRELWEPPLHF.

For the CDR3, the DNA is TGTGCCAGCAGCCAAAGGACAGGGGCCGGCCTGAAAAAGGATGGCTACACCTTC. Amino acids: CASSQRTGAGLKKDGYTF. The chain employs TRBV2 and TRBJ1-2; 9 bases match TRBD1. The CDR3 is made up of 18 amino acids. Looked up from germline, CDR1 is SNHLY and CDR2 is FYNNEI. V trimming: 6 bases; J trimming: 6 bases; junction bases outside the gene matches: 20.

This sequence joins TRBV7-9 and TRBJ2-3; 12 nucleotides match TRBD2. CDR3 size: 16 residues. Germline V CDR1 and CDR2: SEHNR, FQNEAQ (reference sequence). Trimming cost V 5 bases and J 4 bases; bases outside gene matches: 7. The CDR3 nucleotides read TGTGCCAGCAGCCGCAGACTAGCGGGAGTAGCAGATACGCAGTATTTT. Translated: CASSRRLAGVADTQYF.

V usage is TRBV5-1 and J usage is TRBJ2-5; maybe TRBD2 (5 bases). This CDR3 is built from 13 residues. CDR1 and CDR2 (germline): SGHRS, YFSETQ. The V end was cut by 6 bases, the J end by 3 bases, with 12 bases between. Here the CDR3 DNA reads TGCGCCAGCACCGACCCGGGAAAAGAGACCCAGTACTTC. Protein: CASTDPGKETQYF.

The chain uses TRBV5-5 and TRBJ1-3; weak D call: TRBD1 (6 bases). The CDR3 is made up of 15 amino acids. The V gene lost 5 bases and the J gene lost 2 bases, with 14 bases spanning the gap. Per germline, CDR1 SGHKS and CDR2 YYEKEE (reference sequence). CDR3 sequence (DNA): TGTGCCAGCAGGGCCACAGGGAGCACTGGAAACACCATATATTTT. It translates to CASRATGSTGNTIYF.

The chain employs TRBV4-2 and TRBJ1-3, with D possibly being TRBD1 (6 bases). The CDR3 consists of 15 residues. The V end was cut by 1 base, the J end by 4 bases, with 11 bases between. The germline gives CDR1 LGHNA, CDR2 YNFKEQ. CDR3 in DNA: TGTGCCAGCAGCCAAGCTGGGGGCAGGGGAAACACCATATATTTT. It specifies CASSQAGGRGNTIYF.

This rearrangement joins TRBV27 to TRBJ2-1; the D gene is possibly TRBD1 (5 bases). V was clipped by 5 bases and J by 0 bases, with 14 bases between them. The CDR3 is made up of 16 amino acids. Germline CDR1 is MNHEY and CDR2 is SMNVEV (reference sequence). The CDR3, as DNA: TGTGCCAGCAGTCCCCGGGCAGGGTTCTCCTACAATGAGCAGTTCTTC. This codes for CASSPRAGFSYNEQFF.

The chain uses TRBV5-4 and TRBJ1-1; TRBD1 aligns across 9 bases. The CDR3 extends over 17 amino acids. V lost 1 base, J lost 5 bases, and 12 bases stayed unmatched. CDR1 is SGHNT and CDR2 is YYREEE in the germline V gene (reference sequence). The CDR3, as DNA: TGTGCCAGCAGCTTGCGAGACAGGGGGAGGATGGGTACTGAAGCTTTCTTT. This sequence encodes CASSLRDRGRMGTEAFF.

This chain joins TRBV5-1 and TRBJ1-2; a weak D match, TRBD1 (6 bases). The CDR3 has 15 amino acids. Germline CDR1 SGHRS, CDR2 YFSETQ. V was cut by 4 bases and J by 7 bases, with 20 bases left in between. The CDR3 loop is CASSPMDTQQGGYTF. The CDR3 DNA sequence: TGCGCCAGCAGCCCGATGGACACACAACAGGGTGGCTACACCTTC.

J is TRBJ1-3 and V is TRBV25-1; possibly TRBD1 for D (5 bases). CDR3 length: 14 residues. Germline values: CDR1 MGHDK, CDR2 SYGVNS. V lost 1 base, J lost 7 bases, and 11 bases lay in between. The chain's CDR3 is CASSEFGAGNTIYF. CDR3 nucleotide sequence: TGTGCCAGCAGTGAATTTGGGGCAGGGAACACCATATATTTT.

The CDR3 region is CASQQGDEQYF. In DNA, the CDR3 is TGTGCCAGCCAGCAGGGGGACGAGCAGTACTTC. The rearrangement links TRBV6-6 to TRBJ2-7, with 7 bases matching TRBD1. V lost 8 bases, J lost 5 bases, and 3 bases stayed unmatched. CDR3 length: 11 residues. Germline CDR1 MNHNY, CDR2 SVGAGI (reference sequence).

The chain links TRBV27 to TRBJ1-2; a possible D gene is TRBD1 (6 bases). The CDR3 runs to 15 residues. Germline CDR1 reads MNHEY; CDR2 reads SMNVEV (reference sequence). V lost 3 bases, J lost 7 bases, and 18 bases lay in between. The CDR3 DNA follows: TGTGCCAGCAGTTTTTATATCGGGGGGGCTGGTGGCTACACCTTC. Amino acid sequence: CASSFYIGGAGGYTF.

The V and J genes are TRBV18 and TRBJ1-5; D uncertain. V was shortened by 3 bases and J by 0 bases, with 9 bases between the two germline ends. Germline V lookup: CDR1 KGHSH, CDR2 LQKENI. CDR3 length equals 15 residues. CDR3 nucleotides: TGTGCCAGCTCACCTAACAGCAATAGCAATCAGCCCCAGCATTTT. This gives the protein CASSPNSNSNQPQHF.

This clone was seen a few times. This sequence joins TRBV5-1 and TRBJ1-1; TRBD1 aligns across 7 bases. The V gene end was trimmed by 2 bases and the J gene end by 6 bases; junction bases not matched to a gene: 10. The CDR3 consists of 15 residues. Germline loops: CDR1 SGHRS, CDR2 YFSETQ. The DNA of the CDR3 is TGCGCCAGCAGCTTAAGACAGGGTTTTTTCGCTGAAGCTTTCTTT. Protein: CASSLRQGFFAEAFF.

This chain joins TRBV5-1 and TRBJ1-2; D ambiguous. Germline loops: CDR1 SGHRS, CDR2 YFSETQ. V was clipped by 4 bases and J by 2 bases, with 12 bases between them. The CDR3 is 14 amino acids. The CDR3 reads CASSNWAENYGYTF. CDR3 nucleotides: TGCGCCAGCAGCAATTGGGCCGAGAACTATGGCTACACCTTC.

The chain employs TRBV10-1 and TRBJ1-1, with TRBD1 matching 9 bases. The CDR3 totals 16 residues. Unmatched junction bases numbered 11, after V lost 5 bases and J lost 4 bases. The germline V gene encodes CDR1 WNHNN and CDR2 SYGVQD (reference sequence). CDR3 DNA sequence: TGCGCCAGCAGTCGAACCGGGACAGGGCGTCGCACTGAAGCTTTCTTT. Its translation is CASSRTGTGRRTEAFF.

The chain has TRBV4-2 and TRBJ1-5; 7 bases line up with TRBD1. CDR1 and CDR2 from the germline V gene are LGHNA and YNFKEQ. The length of the CDR3 is 15 residues. The J segment lost 5 bases and the V segment lost 0 bases, leaving 4 bases of the junction unmatched. Here the CDR3 reads CASSQEGQRDQPQHF. The CDR3 DNA follows: TGTGCCAGCAGCCAAGAGGGACAGAGGGATCAGCCCCAGCATTTT.

This clone appeared a single time. This sequence joins TRBV5-1 and TRBJ1-4; D is perhaps TRBD1 (5 bases). V gave up 0 bases and J gave up 9 bases, with 18 bases separating them. Looked up from germline, CDR1 is SGHRS and CDR2 is YFSETQ. The CDR3 runs 16 residues. CDR3 sequence reads: CASSLAGPGLSQKLFF. The CDR3 DNA reads TGCGCCAGCAGCTTGGCCGGGCCAGGGTTGTCTCAAAAACTGTTTTTT.

The table lists this clone with a few counts. The rearrangement links TRBV11-2 to TRBJ2-7, with 7 nucleotides matching TRBD1. J lost 1 base, V lost 5 bases, and 8 bases had no gene match. The germline gives CDR1 SGHAT, CDR2 FQNNGV. The CDR3 covers 15 residues. CDR3 region: CASSRPGTVSYEQYF. The CDR3 coding sequence is TGTGCCAGCAGCCGACCCGGGACAGTATCCTACGAGCAGTACTTC.